This T cell receptor beta chain was captured by sequencing in a study of human T cells and chemical hapten exposure. Study as a whole: The use of 2% DPC on about 2 cm by about 2 cm of upper inner arm skin constituted sensitization.

Time point noted: pre-sensitization, week 0. The treatment: therapeutic diphenylcyclopropenone sensitization with weekly scalp DPC. At every patch-test visit, blood was drawn before the patch test was applied. V lost 1 base and J lost 5, with 15 bases in between. Germline V gene data show CDR1 as SEHNR and CDR2 as FQNEAQ (reference sequence). CDR3 length: 15 amino acids. The sample holds many counts of this clonotype. Its antigen is not identified. MiXCR, applied by TCRdb to the RACE reads, yields one record per CDR3 protein. The top ten clones hold about 7.7% of a sample with 380,000 or so distinct CDR3 sequences, around 5.5% of them seen once. Broader study findings: Expanded TCRs created a significantly greater count of big CDR3 similarity clusters than controls did. Alopecia affecting every donor means their immune response may not match healthy people's.

Here the sequenced sample was whole blood, taken in connection with sensitization to the hapten diphenylcyclopropenone (DPC). This chain links TRBV7-9 with TRBJ2-7; D is perhaps TRBD1 (6 bases). The source of this sequence is a young woman with alopecia areata. Some clones in this sample may be carry-over from other donors' samples. CDR3 residues: CASSLGQGSGDEQYF. CDR3 DNA: TGTGCCAGCAGCTTAGGTCAGGGGTCTGGGGACGAGCAGTACTTC.